These 16 T cell receptor beta chains were all obtained from the same sample, sequenced in a study of CD8 T cells in ankylosing spondylitis. Each CDR3 protein is one row after TCRdb ran MiXCR on the 5' RACE reads. The sample has around 25,000 distinct CDR3 sequences, 2.5% to 3% seen once. Sequencing was done on a sample of blood, either unsorted or a sorted T cell fraction (not recorded which). The receptor source for this set is a female donor with ankylosing spondylitis or in good health (not recorded which).

This clonotype was counted at least ten times. The V and J genes are TRBV9 and TRBJ2-5, with 9 positions matching TRBD2. This CDR3 spans 15 amino acids. V dropped 3 bases and J dropped 5; count of bases not matched to a gene: 8. Per the germline V gene, CDR1 is SGDLS and CDR2 is YYNGEE. Written as DNA, the CDR3 is TGTGCCAGCAGCGCCAGCGGGGGGAACGTGGAGACCCAGTACTTC. Amino acid sequence: CASSASGGNVETQYF. The full variable domain, rest sourced from reference TRBV9 and TRBJ2-5, is DSGVTQTPKHLITATGQRVTLRCSPRSGDLSVYWYQQSLDQGLQFLIQYYNGEERAKGNILERFSAQQFPDLHSELNLSSLELGDSALYFCASSASGGNVETQYFGPGTRLLVL.

This clonotype was detected ten times or more. The gene calls are TRBV9 and TRBJ2-7; D possibly corresponds to TRBD2 (6 bases). The germline gives CDR1 SGDLS, CDR2 YYNGEE. This CDR3 region has 12 residues. V was clipped by 7 bases and J by 6 bases, with 14 bases between them. The CDR3 region is CASSPAGGEQYF. In DNA form, the CDR3 reads TGTGCCAGCTCACCAGCCGGGGGCGAGCAGTACTTC.

The table lists this clonotype with many counts. The V and J genes are TRBV9 and TRBJ2-3; D remains ambiguous. This CDR3 region has 15 residues. Germline assignment: CDR1 SGDLS and CDR2 YYNGEE. Trimming removed 5 bases from V and 2 bases from J, with 15 bases in between. CDR3 coding DNA: TGTGCCAGCAGTCGAGGCGGCGGAATCACAGATACGCAGTATTTT. It translates to CASSRGGGITDTQYF.

This clonotype was picked up many times. The chain uses TRBV9 and TRBJ1-2, with 9 positions matching TRBD1. This CDR3 has 15 residues. The germline CDR1 and CDR2 sequences are SGDLS and YYNGEE. J lost 4 bases, V lost 4 bases, and 8 bases had no gene match. CDR3 loop: CASSLQGQGTYGYTF. CDR3 nucleotides: TGTGCCAGCAGCCTCCAGGGACAGGGAACCTATGGCTACACCTTC.

Ten or more counts support this clonotype. The chain joins TRBV9 to TRBJ2-6; D is unresolved. The CDR3 is 17 amino acids. V lost 2 bases and J lost 0, with 12 bases in between. Germline-derived CDR1 and CDR2 are SGDLS and YYNGEE. The CDR3 loop is CASSVDHTFSGANVLTF. The CDR3, as DNA: TGTGCCAGCAGCGTTGATCATACCTTCTCTGGGGCCAACGTCCTGACTTTC. The full variable domain, completed using reference TRBV9 and TRBJ2-6, is DSGVTQTPKHLITATGQRVTLRCSPRSGDLSVYWYQQSLDQGLQFLIQYYNGEERAKGNILERFSAQQFPDLHSELNLSSLELGDSALYFCASSVDHTFSGANVLTFGAGSRLTVL.

This clonotype was counted many times. The chain is built from TRBV9 and TRBJ2-1, with D unresolved. The germline gives CDR1 SGDLS, CDR2 YYNGEE. V gave up 0 bases and J gave up 1 base, with 8 bases separating them. This CDR3 is 15 amino acids long. CDR3 DNA: TGTGCCAGCAGCGTAGGTATCGGGTCCTACAATGAGCAGTTCTTC. Translation: CASSVGIGSYNEQFF.

In this sample, this clonotype turned up many times. The chain has TRBV9 and TRBJ2-5; no clear D gene. This CDR3 comprises 13 residues. The germline gives CDR1 SGDLS, CDR2 YYNGEE. Trimming stripped 4 bases from V and 5 bases from J, with 12 bases between. The CDR3 protein is CASSPRSRETQYF. The CDR3 region has the DNA TGTGCCAGCAGCCCACGGAGTCGGGAGACCCAGTACTTC.

This clonotype appeared many times. The genes are TRBV9 and TRBJ2-1; D not certain. The germline V and J ends were trimmed by 0 bases and 10 bases, with 14 bases remaining between them. Germline values: CDR1 SGDLS, CDR2 YYNGEE. There are 14 residues in the CDR3. In nucleotides, the CDR3 is TGTGCCAGCAGCGTAGATTTTGCGGTGGGGGAGCAGTTCTTC. This sequence encodes CASSVDFAVGEQFF.

This clonotype was recorded at least ten times. This rearrangement joins TRBV9 to TRBJ2-1; D possibly corresponds to TRBD2 (5 bases). Germline CDR1 reads SGDLS; CDR2 reads YYNGEE. This CDR3 spans 15 amino acids. V was shortened by 0 bases and J by 2 bases, with 9 bases between the two germline ends. The CDR3 loop is CASSVGSGTYNEQFF. CDR3 bases: TGTGCCAGCAGCGTAGGATCGGGAACCTACAATGAGCAGTTCTTC.

This clonotype showed up many times. The CDR3 protein is CASSPQGGQTNSPLHF. DNA of the CDR3: TGTGCCAGCAGCCCTCAGGGGGGGCAGACAAATTCACCCCTCCACTTT. This chain links TRBV9 with TRBJ1-6; TRBD1 aligns across 7 bases. The V gene's germline CDR1 is SGDLS and CDR2 YYNGEE. The CDR3 runs to 16 residues. V was pared by 4 bases and J by 7 bases, with 11 bases of the junction left unmatched.

This clonotype came up many times. This chain uses TRBV9 with TRBJ2-3, with D possibly TRBD2 on 6 matching bases. Trimming cost V 0 bases and J 3 bases, with 11 bases left between them. Germline loops: CDR1 SGDLS, CDR2 YYNGEE. The CDR3 loop spans 15 amino acids. The CDR3 loop reads CASSVGLSGTDTQYF. The CDR3 coding sequence is TGTGCCAGCAGCGTAGGGCTAAGCGGGACAGATACGCAGTATTTT.

The sample holds many counts of this clonotype. The V and J genes are TRBV9 and TRBJ2-1; 7 bases map to TRBD1. Per the germline V gene, CDR1 is SGDLS and CDR2 is YYNGEE. V was pared by 3 bases and J by 4 bases, with 13 bases of the junction left unmatched. The CDR3 covers 17 residues. The DNA for the CDR3 is TGTGCCAGCAGCGCATCGGACAGGATGCTAGCTTACAATGAGCAGTTCTTC. This codes for CASSASDRMLAYNEQFF.

Ten or more counts support this clonotype. The CDR3 reads CASSSRGQGGELFF. The CDR3 DNA sequence: TGTGCCAGCAGTTCTAGGGGGCAGGGCGGGGAGCTGTTTTTT. J is TRBJ2-2 and V is TRBV9; 7 bases are shared with TRBD1. CDR1 is SGDLS, CDR2 YYNGEE, per germline. After removal of 5 bases from V and 7 bases from J, the junction contained 8 bases not matched to a gene. The CDR3 consists of 14 residues.

This clonotype occurred many times. The gene calls are TRBV9 and TRBJ2-7, with 10 bases identical to TRBD2. After removal of 1 base from V and 3 bases from J, the junction contained 4 bases not matched to a gene. The germline gives CDR1 SGDLS, CDR2 YYNGEE. The CDR3 is made up of 15 amino acids. The CDR3 coding sequence is TGTGCCAGCAGCGTAAGTGCTAGCGGGGGCTACGAGCAGTACTTC. This codes for CASSVSASGGYEQYF.

This clonotype was observed many times. The CDR3 here is CASSAGGEYEQYF. In DNA form, the CDR3 reads TGTGCCAGCAGCGCAGGGGGGGAATACGAGCAGTACTTC. The chain uses TRBV9 and TRBJ2-7; D is perhaps TRBD1 or TRBD2 (7 bases each). Germline-derived CDR1 and CDR2 are SGDLS and YYNGEE. Trimming took off 3 bases at V and 4 bases at J, with 11 bases between the two ends. This CDR3 is 13 amino acids long. The full variable domain, rest sourced from reference TRBV9 and TRBJ2-7, is DSGVTQTPKHLITATGQRVTLRCSPRSGDLSVYWYQQSLDQGLQFLIQYYNGEERAKGNILERFSAQQFPDLHSELNLSSLELGDSALYFCASSAGGEYEQYFGPGTRLTVT.

This clonotype has a count of ten or more. The chain combines TRBV9 with TRBJ1-1; 10 positions agree with TRBD1. The trim removed 3 bases at V and 4 bases at J, leaving 12 bases unmatched. CDR1 and CDR2 (germline): SGDLS, YYNGEE. This CDR3 spans 17 amino acids. CDR3 region: CASSATTGQGPVTEAFF. The CDR3 DNA is TGTGCCAGCAGCGCAACTACGGGACAGGGGCCGGTCACTGAAGCTTTCTTT.